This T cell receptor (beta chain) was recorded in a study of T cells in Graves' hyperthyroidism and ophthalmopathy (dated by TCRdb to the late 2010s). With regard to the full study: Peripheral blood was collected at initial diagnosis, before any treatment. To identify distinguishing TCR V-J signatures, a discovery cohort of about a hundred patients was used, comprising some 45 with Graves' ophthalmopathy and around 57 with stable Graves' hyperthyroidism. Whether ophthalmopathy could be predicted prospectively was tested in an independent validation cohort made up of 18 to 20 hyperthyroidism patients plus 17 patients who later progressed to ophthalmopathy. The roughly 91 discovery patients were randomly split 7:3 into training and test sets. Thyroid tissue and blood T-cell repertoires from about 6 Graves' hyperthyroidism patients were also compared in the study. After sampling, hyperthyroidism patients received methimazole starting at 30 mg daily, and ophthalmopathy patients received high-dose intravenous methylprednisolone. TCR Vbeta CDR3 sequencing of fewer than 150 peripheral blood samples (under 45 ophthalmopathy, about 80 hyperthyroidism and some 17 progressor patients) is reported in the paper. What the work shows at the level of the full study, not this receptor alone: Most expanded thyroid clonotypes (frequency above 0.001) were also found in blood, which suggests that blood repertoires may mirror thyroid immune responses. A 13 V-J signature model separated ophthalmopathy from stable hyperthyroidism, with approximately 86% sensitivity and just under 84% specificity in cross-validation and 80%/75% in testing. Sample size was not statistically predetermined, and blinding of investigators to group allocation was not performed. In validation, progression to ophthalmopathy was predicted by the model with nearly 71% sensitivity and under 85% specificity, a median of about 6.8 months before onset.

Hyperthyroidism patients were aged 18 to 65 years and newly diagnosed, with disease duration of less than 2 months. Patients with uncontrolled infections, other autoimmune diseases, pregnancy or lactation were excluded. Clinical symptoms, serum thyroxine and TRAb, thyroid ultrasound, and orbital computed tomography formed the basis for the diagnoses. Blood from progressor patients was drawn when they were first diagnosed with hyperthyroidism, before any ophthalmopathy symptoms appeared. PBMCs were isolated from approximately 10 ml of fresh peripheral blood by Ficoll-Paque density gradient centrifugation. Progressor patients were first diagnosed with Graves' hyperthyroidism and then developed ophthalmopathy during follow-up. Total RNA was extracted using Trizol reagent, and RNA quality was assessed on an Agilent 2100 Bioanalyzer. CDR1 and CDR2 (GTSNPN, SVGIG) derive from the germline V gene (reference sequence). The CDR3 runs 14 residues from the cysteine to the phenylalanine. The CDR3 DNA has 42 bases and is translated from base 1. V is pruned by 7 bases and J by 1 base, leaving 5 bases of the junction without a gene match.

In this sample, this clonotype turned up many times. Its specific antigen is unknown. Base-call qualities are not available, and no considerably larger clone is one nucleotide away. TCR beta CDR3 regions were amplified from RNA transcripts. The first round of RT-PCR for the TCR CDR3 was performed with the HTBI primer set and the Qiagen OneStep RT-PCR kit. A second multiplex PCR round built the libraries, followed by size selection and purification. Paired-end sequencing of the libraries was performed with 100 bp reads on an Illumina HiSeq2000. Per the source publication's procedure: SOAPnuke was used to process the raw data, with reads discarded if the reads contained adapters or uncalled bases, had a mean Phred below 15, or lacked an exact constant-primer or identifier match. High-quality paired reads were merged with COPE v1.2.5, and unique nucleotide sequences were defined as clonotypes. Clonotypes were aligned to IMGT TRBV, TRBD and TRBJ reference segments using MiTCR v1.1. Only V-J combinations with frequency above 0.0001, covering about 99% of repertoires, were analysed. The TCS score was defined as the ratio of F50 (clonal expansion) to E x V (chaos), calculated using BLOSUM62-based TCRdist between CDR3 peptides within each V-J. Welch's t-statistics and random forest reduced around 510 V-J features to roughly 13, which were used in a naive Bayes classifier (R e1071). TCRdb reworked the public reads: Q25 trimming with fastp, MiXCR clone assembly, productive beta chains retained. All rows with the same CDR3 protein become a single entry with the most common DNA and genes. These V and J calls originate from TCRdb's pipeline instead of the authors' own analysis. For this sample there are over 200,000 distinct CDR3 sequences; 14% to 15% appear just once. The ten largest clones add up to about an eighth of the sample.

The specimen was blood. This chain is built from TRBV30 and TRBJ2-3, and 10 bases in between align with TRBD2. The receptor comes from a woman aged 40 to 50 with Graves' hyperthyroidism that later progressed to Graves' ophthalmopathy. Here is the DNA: TGTGCCTCGACCGGGACTAGCGGCACAGATACGCAGTATTTT. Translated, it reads CASTGTSGTDTQYF.